This record looks at one T cell receptor (beta chain) sequence and its context. The study assigned cohorts using participant-reported clinical history. The entry originates in a study of blood T cell repertoires in COVID-19. Study in general: T cells, B-cell-depleted T cells, or PBMCs supplied cDNA or gDNA.

Germline CDR1 MNHEY, CDR2 SVGAGI. This CDR3 has 14 residues. The V and J ends lost 4 bases and 4 bases respectively, with 13 bases between them. As processed by the authors: Amplification of reference gene primers was used by the study to estimate nucleated cell counts. The method was immunoSEQ multiplex PCR; TCRdb's version includes in-frame clones alone and lacks a portion of them. The D gene and trimming were derived from the DNA, and the V and J assignments and clone size from that table. The sample lists approximately 330,000 clones, 70% to 90% occurring once. The receptor's source is a woman between 35 and 50 years old with acute COVID-19. The specimen sequenced was PBMCs or T cells enriched from blood (not recorded which). The genes are TRBV6-5 and TRBJ1-2; D unclear. CDR3 DNA: TGTGCCAGCAGTTCCCCGGCGCGGGGCTATGGCTACACCTTC. Translated: CASSSPARGYGYTF.